The clone carrying this T cell receptor beta chain has more than one count but fewer than ten. No antigen is known for it. Trimming cost V 4 bases and J 3 bases, with 4 bases left between them. The CDR3 totals 12 residues. The germline V gene encodes CDR1 SGDLS and CDR2 YYNGEE. This specimen belongs to a study of human T cells and chemical hapten exposure. Study observations and caveats: PT1 expanded TCR numbers tracked positively with patch test score.

The library tagged each cDNA molecule with unique molecular identifiers. A single record per CDR3 protein comes from TCRdb applying MiXCR to the RACE reads. Of tens of thousands of distinct CDR3 sequences in the sample, more than 6% were seen once. Indicated time point: patch test 1, 2 weeks after DPC sensitization. Indicated treatment: therapeutic diphenylcyclopropenone sensitization with weekly scalp DPC. Sequencing started from total RNA isolated from unfractionated whole blood. The source of this sequence is a woman in her 30s with alopecia areata. Some clones in this sample may be carry-over from other donors' samples. The rearrangement uses TRBV9 and TRBJ2-2; D gene ambiguous. The specimen comprised whole blood, sampled in connection with sensitization to the hapten diphenylcyclopropenone (DPC). CDR3 protein: CASSPYTGELFF. CDR3 nucleotides: TGTGCCAGCAGCCCCTACACCGGGGAGCTGTTTTTT.